Described below is a single T cell receptor (beta chain) sequence and its context. Its antigen is not known. These data come from a study of OX40 agonist ivuxolimab in advanced cancers. Study-level information: Every 2 weeks, patients got intravenous ivuxolimab at one of six dose levels (0.01-10 mg/kg). Allowance was made for prior anti-PD-1, anti-PD-L1 or anti-CTLA-4 therapy, and about 37% had some. Findings and limits, study-wide: With doses of 0.1 to 3.0 mg/kg, CD4+ and CD8+ blood T cells had undergone clonal expansion by week 6.

The V segment lost 5 bases and the J segment 2 bases; nucleotides outside the gene matches: 2. Germline V gene sequence: CDR1 MNHNY, CDR2 SVGAGI (reference sequence). The CDR3 extends over 13 amino acids. Generated by immunoSEQ multiplex PCR, the TCRdb table keeps only in-frame clones and is missing some. The data hold tens of thousands of clones, with 81% observed a single time. This sample comprised CD4+ or CD8+ T cells sorted from blood, obtained in a trial of the OX40 agonist ivuxolimab. This TCR was sampled from an adult with an advanced solid tumor such as melanoma, head and neck, liver or kidney cancer. The chain carries TRBV6-6 and TRBJ1-2; TRBD1 agrees at 7 bases. CDR3 sequence: CASSMGQNYGYTF. The CDR3 DNA reads as TGTGCCAGCAGTATGGGACAGAACTATGGCTACACCTTC.